This T cell receptor (beta chain) comes out of a study of cytomegalovirus exposure and HLA in healthy donors. For the study at large: T cells numbering around 190 million yielded around 120 million unique TCR beta sequences in an earlier analysis. The study's early data release held 80 million to 95 million unique TCRs from HLA-typed donors.

This PCR relied on a set of 60 Vbeta primers and 13 Jbeta primers. Measured with immunoSEQ multiplex PCR; TCRdb has only the in-frame clones, and not every one. Among fewer than 200,000 clones listed, approximately 82% were seen once. The CDR3 is 15 amino acids. Germline V gene sequence: CDR1 MDHEN, CDR2 SYDVKM. Unmatched junction bases numbered 10, after V lost 8 bases and J lost 1 base. Each of the donors was a healthy bone marrow donor. The specimen was PBMCs. The chain is built from TRBV28 and TRBJ1-1, with 7 bases matching TRBD1. The sequence derives from a male donor in good health and CMV-seronegative. The CDR3 bases are TGTGCCAGCCTCCCACAGGGGTTGGAGAACACTGAAGCTTTCTTT. Residues: CASLPQGLENTEAFF.